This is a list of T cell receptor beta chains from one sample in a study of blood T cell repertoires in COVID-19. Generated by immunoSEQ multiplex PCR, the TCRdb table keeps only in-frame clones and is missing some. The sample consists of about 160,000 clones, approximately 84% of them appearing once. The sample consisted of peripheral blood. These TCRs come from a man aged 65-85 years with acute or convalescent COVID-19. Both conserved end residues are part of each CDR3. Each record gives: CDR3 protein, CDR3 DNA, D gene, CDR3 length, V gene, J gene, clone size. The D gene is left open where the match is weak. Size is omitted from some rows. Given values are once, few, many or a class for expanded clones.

CASRRQHNQPQHF	TGTGCCAGTAGGCGACAGCACAATCAGCCCCAGCATTTT	.	13	TRBV19	TRBJ1-5	.
CASSSTSGESEQFF	TGTGCCAGCAGTTCGACTAGCGGAGAATCTGAGCAGTTCTTC	TRBD2	14	TRBV6-6	TRBJ2-1	.
CASSIGTGGEYNYGYTF	TGTGCCAGCAGCATCGGGACAGGGGGTGAGTATAACTATGGCTACACCTTC	TRBD1	17	TRBV7-2	TRBJ1-2	.
CASSSRDNYEQYF	TGTGCCAGCAGCTCCCGGGACAACTACGAGCAGTACTTC	.	13	TRBV5-5	TRBJ2-7	.
CASGLSGGRYEQYF	TGTGCCAGCGGACTTAGCGGGGGCAGGTACGAGCAGTACTTC	TRBD2	14	TRBV28	TRBJ2-7	.
CASSSPGQENSYEQYF	TGTGCCAGCAGTTCCCCGGGACAGGAAAACTCCTACGAGCAGTACTTC	TRBD1	16	TRBV28	TRBJ2-7	.
CASSSDRSSTDTQYF	TGTGCCAGCAGCTCAGACAGGTCGTCCACAGATACGCAGTATTTT	.	15	TRBV7-9	TRBJ2-3	.
CATVTRKVSGNTIYF	TGTGCCACCGTGACAAGGAAGGTCTCTGGAAACACCATATATTTT	.	15	TRBV6-5	TRBJ1-3	.
CASRYWKGQGEDEQFF	TGTGCCAGTAGATACTGGAAGGGACAGGGGGAGGATGAGCAGTTCTTC	TRBD1	16	TRBV19	TRBJ2-1	.
CASSAYNTGELFF	TGTGCCAGCAGTGCGTATAACACCGGGGAGCTGTTTTTT	.	13	TRBV2	TRBJ2-2	.
CASMGYYVGERNQPQHF	TGTGCCAGTATGGGATATTATGTCGGGGAAAGGAATCAGCCCCAGCATTTT	.	17	TRBV19	TRBJ1-5	.
CASSLESGNYGYTF	TGCGCCAGCAGCTTGGAATCCGGTAACTATGGCTACACCTTC	.	14	TRBV5-1	TRBJ1-2	.
CASSPLLPSGRASVYEQYF	TGTGCCAGCAGCCCCCTCCTACCTAGCGGGAGGGCGAGCGTCTACGAGCAGTACTTC	TRBD2	19	TRBV3-1/TRBV3-2	TRBJ2-7	few
CASSFGNDNNEKLFF	TGTGCCAGCAGCTTCGGCAACGACAATAATGAAAAACTGTTTTTT	.	15	TRBV5-5	TRBJ1-4	.
CATSSGQGNYGYTF	.	.	14	TRBV24-1	TRBJ1-2	.
CSVARGGQETQYF	TGCAGCGTTGCGCGGGGGGGCCAAGAGACCCAGTACTTC	TRBD2	13	TRBV29-1	TRBJ2-5	.
CASSQARRVNNEQFF	TGTGCCAGCAGCCAAGCCCGCAGGGTCAACAATGAGCAGTTCTTC	.	15	TRBV7-9	TRBJ2-1	.
CASSLSTSARDENGYTF	TGTGCCAGCTCACTATCTACGTCCGCCAGGGATGAGAATGGCTACACCTTC	.	17	TRBV18	TRBJ1-2	.
CASSSGTSTDADTQYF	TGTGCCAGCAGCTCCGGGACTAGCACTGACGCAGATACGCAGTATTTT	TRBD2	16	TRBV6-6	TRBJ2-3	.
CASRERGLNTEAFF	TGCGCCAGCAGAGAGAGGGGGCTGAACACTGAAGCTTTCTTT	TRBD1	14	TRBV5-1	TRBJ1-1	.
CASSQERQSLPQHF	TGTGCCAGCAGCCAGGAAAGACAGTCTCTGCCCCAGCATTTT	.	14	TRBV27	TRBJ1-5	.
CASQSATGYNEQFF	TGTGCCAGCCAATCGGCTACAGGGTACAATGAGCAGTTCTTC	.	14	TRBV28	TRBJ2-1	.
CASSFQGSGAPLHF	TGTGCCAGCAGTTTTCAAGGCAGTGGAGCACCCCTCCACTTT	.	14	TRBV27	TRBJ1-6	.
CASSPSGGWYEQYF	TGTGCCAGCTCACCGTCCGGGGGTTGGTACGAGCAGTACTTC	.	14	TRBV18	TRBJ2-7	.
CASSEATGSNQPQHF	TGTGCCAGCAGTGAAGCCACGGGTAGCAATCAGCCCCAGCATTTT	.	15	TRBV6-1	TRBJ1-5	.
CASSSITSGGALFF	TGTGCCAGCAGCTCCATTACTAGCGGGGGGGCACTTTTCTTC	TRBD2	14	TRBV7-2	TRBJ2-1	few
CASSTGLAGGVSEQYF	TGCGCCAGCAGCACGGGACTAGCGGGTGGGGTCTCCGAGCAGTACTTC	TRBD2	16	TRBV5-1	TRBJ2-7	.
CASSQDWRALSGYTF	TGTGCCAGCAGCCAAGATTGGAGGGCTTTGAGCGGCTACACCTTC	.	15	TRBV14	TRBJ1-2	few
CASSPRFPGVYYEQYF	TGTGCCAGCAGCCCAAGATTTCCGGGGGTGTACTACGAGCAGTACTTC	.	16	TRBV3-1/TRBV3-2	TRBJ2-7	.
CASSRITSVTSEQFF	TGTGCCAGCAGCCGAATCACTAGCGTGACGTCCGAGCAGTTCTTC	TRBD2	15	TRBV7-3	TRBJ2-1	.
CASSEPRQGRYGYTF	TGCGCCAGCAGTGAGCCCAGACAGGGGCGGTATGGCTACACCTTC	TRBD1	15	TRBV10-2	TRBJ1-2	.
CASSEPGLAGGEEQYF	TGTGCCAGCAGTGAGCCCGGACTAGCGGGGGGGGAGGAGCAGTACTTC	TRBD2	16	TRBV2	TRBJ2-7	.
CASSEPGTGDFYGYTF	TGTGCCAGCAGTGAACCTGGGACAGGTGATTTCTATGGCTACACCTTC	TRBD1	16	TRBV6-1	TRBJ1-2	.
CASSEPGRAEAFF	TGTGCCAGCAGTGAACCGGGGAGGGCTGAAGCTTTCTTT	.	13	TRBV25-1	TRBJ1-1	.
CASSRSGRNNSPLHF	TGTGCCAGCAGCCGTTCCGGGAGGAATAATTCACCCCTCCACTTT	.	15	TRBV3-1/TRBV3-2	TRBJ1-6	.
CASSGENQPQHF	TGTGCCAGCAGTGGGGAGAATCAGCCCCAGCATTTT	.	12	TRBV12-3/TRBV12-4	TRBJ1-5	.
CASSRTGQETQYF	TGTGCCAGCAGCCGGACAGGACAAGAGACCCAGTACTTC	TRBD1	13	TRBV5-6	TRBJ2-5	.
CASSRQVNTIYF	TGTGCCAGCAGCCGACAGGTTAACACCATATATTTT	.	12	TRBV6-5	TRBJ1-3	.
CASSSRGGRALGTYNEQFF	TGTGCCAGCAGCTCGAGGGGCGGGAGGGCCCTCGGGACCTACAATGAGCAGTTCTTC	TRBD2	19	TRBV7-2	TRBJ2-1	few
CASSVGGLSYNEQFF	TGTGCCAGCAGCGTTGGGGGACTAAGCTACAATGAGCAGTTCTTC	TRBD2	15	TRBV25-1	TRBJ2-1	.
CASRTDSWAEAFF	TGTGCCAGCAGGACGGACAGTTGGGCTGAAGCTTTCTTT	.	13	TRBV12-3/TRBV12-4	TRBJ1-1	.
CASRGDRGQAFF	TGTGCCAGCAGAGGGGACAGGGGACAAGCTTTCTTT	TRBD1	12	TRBV2	TRBJ1-1	.
CASSSPPAGVNEQFF	TGTGCCAGCAGCTCCCCCCCAGCGGGAGTCAATGAGCAGTTCTTC	TRBD2	15	TRBV5-6	TRBJ2-1	many
CASSESRGGTEAFF	TGTGCCAGCAGTGAATCCAGGGGCGGCACTGAAGCTTTCTTT	.	14	TRBV6-1	TRBJ1-1	.
CASSRAGQPQHF	TGTGCCAGCTCGAGGGCTGGCCAGCCCCAGCATTTT	.	12	TRBV7-9	TRBJ1-5	.
CASSLGTGGGETQYF	TGTGCCAGCAGCTTAGGTACAGGGGGCGGAGAGACCCAGTACTTC	TRBD1	15	TRBV7-9	TRBJ2-5	.
CASNPRGYSGNTIYF	TGTGCCAGCAACCCCAGGGGATACTCTGGAAACACCATATATTTT	.	15	TRBV5-8	TRBJ1-3	few
CASSVGNPGTGELFF	TGTGCCAGCAGCGTAGGGAATCCGGGCACCGGGGAGCTGTTTTTT	.	15	TRBV9	TRBJ2-2	.
CASSPGASGGLDTQYF	TGTGCCAGCTCCCCTGGGGCTAGCGGGGGGCTTGATACGCAGTATTTT	TRBD2	16	TRBV19	TRBJ2-3	.
CASSLKSEVQETQYF	TGCGCCAGCAGCTTAAAAAGCGAAGTACAAGAGACCCAGTACTTC	.	15	TRBV5-1	TRBJ2-5	.
CASSQGRGQETQYF	TGTGCCAGCTCACAGGGGAGAGGGCAAGAGACCCAGTACTTC	TRBD1	14	TRBV19	TRBJ2-5	.
CASSYPSRDSATNEKLFF	TGTGCCAGCAGTTACCCGAGCCGGGACAGTGCAACTAATGAAAAACTGTTTTTT	TRBD1	18	TRBV6-2/TRBV6-3	TRBJ1-4	.
CASIALAGVLSSYNEQFF	TGCGCCAGCATTGCACTAGCGGGGGTTTTGTCGTCCTACAATGAGCAGTTCTTC	TRBD2	18	TRBV10-1	TRBJ2-1	.
CASSLLGRAYEQYF	TGTGCCAGCAGCTTACTAGGCAGGGCCTACGAGCAGTACTTC	.	14	TRBV7-8	TRBJ2-7	.
CASSTQGALSTEAFF	TGTGCCAGCAGTACGCAGGGGGCTTTGAGCACTGAAGCTTTCTTT	TRBD1	15	TRBV28	TRBJ1-1	.
CASSLGGSYNSPLHF	TGTGCCAGCAGCCTCGGCGGATCCTATAATTCACCCCTCCACTTT	.	15	TRBV28	TRBJ1-6	.
CASSPFGRGYNEQFF	TGTGCCAGCAGTCCCTTCGGGCGGGGCTACAATGAGCAGTTCTTC	.	15	TRBV6-2/TRBV6-3	TRBJ2-1	few
CASSLRTSGNEQFF	TGTGCCAGCAGCTTAAGGACTAGCGGGAATGAGCAGTTCTTC	TRBD2	14	TRBV11-2	TRBJ2-1	.
CASEEGGGNQPQHF	TGTGCCAGTGAGGAAGGGGGGGGCAATCAGCCCCAGCATTTT	.	14	TRBV19	TRBJ1-5	.
CASKERIGNQPQHF	TGTGCCAGCAAGGAGAGGATCGGCAATCAGCCCCAGCATTTT	.	14	TRBV28	TRBJ1-5	.